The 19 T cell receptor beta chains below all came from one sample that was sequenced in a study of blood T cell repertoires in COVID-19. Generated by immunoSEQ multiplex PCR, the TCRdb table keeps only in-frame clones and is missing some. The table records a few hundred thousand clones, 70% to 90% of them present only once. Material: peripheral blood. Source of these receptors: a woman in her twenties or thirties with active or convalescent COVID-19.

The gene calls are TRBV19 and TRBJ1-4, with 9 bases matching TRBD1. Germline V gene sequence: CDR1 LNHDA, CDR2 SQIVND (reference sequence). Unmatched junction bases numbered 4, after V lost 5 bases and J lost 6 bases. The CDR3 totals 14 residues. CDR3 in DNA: TGTGCCAGTAGTCCTTGGGACAGGGATGAAAAACTGTTTTTT. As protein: CASSPWDRDEKLFF.

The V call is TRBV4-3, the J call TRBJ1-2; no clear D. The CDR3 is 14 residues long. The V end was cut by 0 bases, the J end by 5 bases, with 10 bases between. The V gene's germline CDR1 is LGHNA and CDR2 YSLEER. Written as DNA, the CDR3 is TGCGCCAGCAGCCAAGACGGCAGGATATATGGCTACACCTTC. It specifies CASSQDGRIYGYTF.

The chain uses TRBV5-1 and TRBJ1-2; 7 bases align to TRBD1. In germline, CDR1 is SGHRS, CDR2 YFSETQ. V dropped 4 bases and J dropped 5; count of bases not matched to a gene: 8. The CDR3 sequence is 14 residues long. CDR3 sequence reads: CASSPGDRAYGYTF. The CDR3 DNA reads TGCGCCAGCAGCCCCGGGGACAGAGCTTATGGCTACACCTTC.

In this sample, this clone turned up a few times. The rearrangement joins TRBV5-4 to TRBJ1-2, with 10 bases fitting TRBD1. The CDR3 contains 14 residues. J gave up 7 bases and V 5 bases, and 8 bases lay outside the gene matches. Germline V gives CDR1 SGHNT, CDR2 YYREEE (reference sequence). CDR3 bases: TGTGCCAGCAGGAGCAGACAGGGGGCTTTTGGCTACACCTTC. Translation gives CASRSRQGAFGYTF.

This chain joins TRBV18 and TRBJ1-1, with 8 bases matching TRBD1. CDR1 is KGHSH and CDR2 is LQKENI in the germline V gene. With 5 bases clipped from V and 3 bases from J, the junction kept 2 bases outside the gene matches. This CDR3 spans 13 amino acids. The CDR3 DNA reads TGTGCCAGCTCAAAGGACAGGGACACTGAAGCTTTCTTT. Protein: CASSKDRDTEAFF.

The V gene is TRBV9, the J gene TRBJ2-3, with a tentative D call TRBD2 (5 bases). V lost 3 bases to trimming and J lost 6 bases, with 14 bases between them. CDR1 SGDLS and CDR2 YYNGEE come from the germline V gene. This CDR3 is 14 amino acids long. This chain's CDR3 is CASSGGSAGDTQYF. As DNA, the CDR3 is TGTGCCAGCAGCGGCGGGTCCGCCGGGGATACGCAGTATTTT.

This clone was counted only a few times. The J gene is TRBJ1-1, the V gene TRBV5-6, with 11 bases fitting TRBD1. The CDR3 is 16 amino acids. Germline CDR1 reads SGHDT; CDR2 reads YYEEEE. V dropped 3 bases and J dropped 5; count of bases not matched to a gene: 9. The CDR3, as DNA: TGTGCCAGCAGCTCCCCGGGGACAGGGGGAATGACTGAAGCTTTCTTT. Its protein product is CASSSPGTGGMTEAFF.

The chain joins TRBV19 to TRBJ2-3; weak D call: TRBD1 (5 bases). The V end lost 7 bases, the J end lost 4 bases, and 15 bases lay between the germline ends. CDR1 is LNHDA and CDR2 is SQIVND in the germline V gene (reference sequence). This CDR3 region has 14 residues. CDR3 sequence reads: CASTPSRASDTQYF. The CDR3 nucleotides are TGTGCCAGTACCCCCTCCAGGGCCTCAGATACGCAGTATTTT.

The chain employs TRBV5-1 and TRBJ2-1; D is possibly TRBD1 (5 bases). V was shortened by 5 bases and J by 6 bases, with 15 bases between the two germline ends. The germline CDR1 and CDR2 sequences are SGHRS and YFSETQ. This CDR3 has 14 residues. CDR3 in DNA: TGCGCCAGCAGACTGGACAAGCCGGGCAATGAGCAGTTCTTC. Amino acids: CASRLDKPGNEQFF.

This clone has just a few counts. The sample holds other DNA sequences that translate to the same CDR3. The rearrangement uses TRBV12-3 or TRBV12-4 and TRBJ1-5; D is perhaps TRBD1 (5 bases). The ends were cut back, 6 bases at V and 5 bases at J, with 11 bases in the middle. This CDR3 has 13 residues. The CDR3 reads CASSKQEYQPQHF. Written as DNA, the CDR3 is TGTGCCAGCAGCAAACAGGAATATCAGCCCCAGCATTTT.

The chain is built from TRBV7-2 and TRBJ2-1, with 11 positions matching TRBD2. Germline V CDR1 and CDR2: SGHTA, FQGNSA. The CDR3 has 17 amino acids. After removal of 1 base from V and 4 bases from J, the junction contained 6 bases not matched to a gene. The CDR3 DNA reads TGTGCCAGCAGCTTAGTCGTAGCGGGGGGGCCTTACAATGAGCAGTTCTTC. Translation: CASSLVVAGGPYNEQFF.

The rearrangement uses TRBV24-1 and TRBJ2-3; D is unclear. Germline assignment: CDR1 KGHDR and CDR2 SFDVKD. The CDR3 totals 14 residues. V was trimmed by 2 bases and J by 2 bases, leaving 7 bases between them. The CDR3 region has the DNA TGTGCCACCAGTGATTCGACATTCACAGATACGCAGTATTTT. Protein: CATSDSTFTDTQYF.

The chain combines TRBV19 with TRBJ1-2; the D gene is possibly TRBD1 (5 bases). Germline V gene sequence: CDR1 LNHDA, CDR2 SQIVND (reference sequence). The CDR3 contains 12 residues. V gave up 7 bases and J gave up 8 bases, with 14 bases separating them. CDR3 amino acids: CASTTLGGGYTF. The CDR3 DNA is TGTGCCAGTACCACGCTCGGGGGAGGCTACACCTTC.

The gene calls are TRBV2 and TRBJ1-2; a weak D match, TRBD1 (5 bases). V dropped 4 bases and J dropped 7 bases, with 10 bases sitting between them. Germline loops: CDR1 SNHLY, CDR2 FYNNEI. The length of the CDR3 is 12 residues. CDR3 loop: CASSGRVGGYTF. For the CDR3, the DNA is TGTGCCAGCAGTGGCAGGGTGGGTGGCTACACCTTC.

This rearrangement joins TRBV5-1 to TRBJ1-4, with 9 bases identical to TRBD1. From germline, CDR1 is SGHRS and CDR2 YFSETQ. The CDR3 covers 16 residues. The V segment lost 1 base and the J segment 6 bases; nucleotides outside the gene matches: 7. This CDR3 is CASSLMGTGSDEKLFF. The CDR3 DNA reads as TGCGCCAGCAGCTTGATGGGGACAGGGAGCGATGAAAAACTGTTTTTT.

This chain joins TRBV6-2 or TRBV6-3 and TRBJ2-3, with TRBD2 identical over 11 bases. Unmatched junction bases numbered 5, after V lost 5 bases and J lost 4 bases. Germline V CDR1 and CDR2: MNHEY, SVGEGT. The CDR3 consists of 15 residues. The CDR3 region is CASSLSGGAPDTQYF. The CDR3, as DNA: TGTGCCAGCAGTCTTAGCGGGGGGGCCCCAGATACGCAGTATTTT.

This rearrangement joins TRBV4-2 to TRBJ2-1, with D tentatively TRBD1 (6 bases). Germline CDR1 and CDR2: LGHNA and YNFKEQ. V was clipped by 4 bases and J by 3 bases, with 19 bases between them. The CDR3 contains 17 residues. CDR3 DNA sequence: TGTGCCAGCAGCCCCGGGATTAGGGGGTTCGACTACAATGAGCAGTTCTTC. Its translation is CASSPGIRGFDYNEQFF.

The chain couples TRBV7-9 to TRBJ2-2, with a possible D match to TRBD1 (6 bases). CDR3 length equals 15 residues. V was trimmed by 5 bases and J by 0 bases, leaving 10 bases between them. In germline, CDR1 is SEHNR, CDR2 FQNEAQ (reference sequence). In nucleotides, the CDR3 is TGTGCCAGCAGCCTCAGACAGGCGAACACCGGGGAGCTGTTTTTT. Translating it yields CASSLRQANTGELFF.

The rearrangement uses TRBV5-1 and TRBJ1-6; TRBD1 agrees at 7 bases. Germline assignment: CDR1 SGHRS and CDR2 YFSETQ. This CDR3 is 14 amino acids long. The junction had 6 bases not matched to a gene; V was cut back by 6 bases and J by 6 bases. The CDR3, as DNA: TGCGCCAGCACCTATGGACAGGCTAATTCACCCCTCCACTTT. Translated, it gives CASTYGQANSPLHF. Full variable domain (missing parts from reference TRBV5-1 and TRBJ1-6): KAGVTQTPRYLIKTRGQQVTLSCSPISGHRSVSWYQQTPGQGLQFLFEYFSETQRNKGNFPGRFSGRQFSNSRSEMNVSTLELGDSALYLCASTYGQANSPLHFGNGTRLTVT.